The clone carrying this T cell receptor beta chain was counted between two and nine times. Its antigen is currently unknown. This specimen comes from a study of regulatory T cells in long-lasting Graves disease. Study-level findings and limits: It was in persistent disease that TRBV28, TRBJ1-2 and TRBJ2-5 were favored.

With iRepertoire HTBI primers and Arm-PCR of CDR3 regions, TCR beta libraries were built. Original methodology: About 62 TRBV and about 14 TRBJ segments were identified across samples. TCRdb re-called the multiplex PCR reads through MiXCR, storing one row per CDR3 protein. TCRdb's processing, not the study's, gives the V and J calls here. The table shows about 400,000 distinct CDR3 sequences, with roughly 16% occurring only once. As for time point: newly diagnosed GD, antithyroid drugs for less than 3 months. PBMC-extracted RNA yielded the TCR library. The CDR3 runs to 16 residues. Per the germline V gene, CDR1 is LNHNV and CDR2 is YYDKDF (reference sequence). Trimming removed 1 base from V and 6 bases from J; junction bases left unmatched: 7. The same sample was also studied in work on T cells in Graves' hyperthyroidism and ophthalmopathy. That investigation notes: With the HTBI primer set, the TCR CDR3 went through a first round of RT-PCR. Ophthalmopathy could be told apart from stable hyperthyroidism with a 13 V-J model.

The sequencing used peripheral blood mononuclear cells (PBMCs), collected at new diagnosis, from a patient treated with antithyroid drugs. This TCR derives from a woman aged 18-35 years with Graves disease. This chain uses TRBV15 with TRBJ2-1, with 9 positions matching TRBD1. The CDR3 protein is CATSRVRDREGNEQFF. The CDR3 DNA reads as TGTGCCACCAGCAGAGTCCGGGACAGGGAAGGCAATGAGCAGTTCTTC.